This T cell receptor beta chain was profiled in a study of blood T cells in healthy people across ages. It was with a sample-barcoded 5' primer and a J-beta primer mix that a second PCR of roughly 6 to 11 cycles was run. Tags on each cDNA molecule came from a template-switch adaptor with 12 random nucleotides. MiXCR, run by TCRdb on the 5' RACE reads, gives a single entry per CDR3 protein. The table includes roughly 1.7 million distinct CDR3 sequences, almost 35% detected once. Regarding the study as a whole: No one knew whether donors had CMV, which possibly confounded expanded clonotype changes. Higher naive T cell percentage went strongly together with higher TCR beta diversity.

This clonotype was seen only a few times. Its cognate antigen is unknown. The draw of peripheral blood yielded roughly 10 milliliters from each donor. The V gene end was trimmed by 4 bases and the J gene end by 0 bases; junction bases not matched to a gene: 11. CDR3 size: 17 residues. Germline V gene data show CDR1 as SGHVS and CDR2 as FQNEAQ. The sample comprised blood. The rearrangement joins TRBV7-8 to TRBJ2-7, with 8 bases aligning to TRBD1. This clonotype originated in a woman aged 30 to 39 in good health. This CDR3 reads CASSSIRTGRTSYEQYF. As DNA, the CDR3 is TGTGCCAGCAGCTCAATTCGGACAGGGAGGACCTCCTACGAGCAGTACTTC.